The TCR beta chain described here comes from a study of CD8 T cells in Susac syndrome (dated by TCRdb to the late 2010s). As for the study more broadly: Repertoire sequencing was used to test whether CD8+ T cell activation and differentiation in Susac syndrome was antigen driven. Clonality of the CD8+ T cell repertoire was compared between more than 10 healthy donors, approximately 14 Susac syndrome patients and some 15 multiple sclerosis patients. What the study reported, not specific to this receptor: The number of individuals in the TCR sequencing and HLA analysis was acknowledged as relatively small.

There are 16 amino acids in the CDR3, from cysteine to phenylalanine inclusive. Of all the DNA, just the CDR3 is kept, 48 bases in frame from base 1. Trimming takes 4 bases from V and 0 bases from J, and the germline ends sit 16 bases apart. For CDR1 and CDR2, the germline V gene lists SGHDN and FVKESK. High-throughput TCR beta sequencing profiled peripheral blood CD8+ and CD4+ T cells from healthy donors, Susac syndrome patients and multiple sclerosis patients. Multiple sclerosis controls were treatment-naive patients with stable or active relapsing-remitting disease fulfilling revised McDonald criteria. Bulk CD8+ and CD4+ T cells were purified magnetically by negative isolation, whereas CD8+ TEMRA cells were enriched by FACS. Blood was drawn into EDTA tubes, processed within 24 hours, and PBMCs were isolated by density gradient centrifugation. PBMCs intended for TCR sequencing were cryopreserved in liquid nitrogen and were subsequently thawed in a 37 degrees C water bath. Purity of sorted or isolated CD4+, CD8+ and CD8+ TEMRA cells was at least 90%.

A word on this clonotype: It has no known antigen specificity. No much larger clone exists at a distance of one base, and base qualities are not known.

RNA was extracted with the RNeasy kit and roughly 0.5 to 1 ug was reverse transcribed using random hexamers. TCR beta CDR3 regions were amplified with the immunoSEQ multiplex PCR assay covering 54 Vbeta and 13 Jbeta segments. To correct PCR amplification bias, a synthetic template baseline was used for both primer optimization and computational correction. Concerning the study's data processing: Only productive sequences were kept, with reads annotated to V, D and J genes according to IMGT and analyzed in immunoSEQ Analyzer. Clonality was calculated as one minus the Shannon entropy normalized by log2 of the number of productive unique sequences. Public and private clones were assessed among the 100 most prevalent clones of each patient and control. Clones were defined as Susac-specific when absent from the healthy and MS cohorts, from over 950 published viral clones and from other ImmuneACCESS disease sequences. The public reads were quality trimmed at Q25 with fastp and then assembled into clones with MiXCR by TCRdb, keeping productive beta chains. Records with the same CDR3 protein are collapsed into one entry carrying the most frequent genes and DNA. V and J calls and clone size were set by TCRdb, not the authors. This sample has around 270,000 distinct CDR3 sequences in its table, and approximately 85% of those were observed once. The ten largest clones add up to 0.2% to 0.25% of the sample.

This TCR derives from a human donor with multiple sclerosis. Specimen: CD8+ T cells from PBMCs. The V and J genes are TRBV14 and TRBJ2-7; TRBD1 is a possible D gene, resting on 6 matching bases. The CDR3 protein sequence reads: CASSPRGSSFSYEQYF. The nucleotide sequence reads as follows: TGTGCCAGCAGCCCGAGGGGGAGCTCATTCTCCTACGAGCAGTACTTC.